Shown below are 21 T cell receptor beta chains from a single sample sequenced in a study of blood T cell repertoires in COVID-19. Profiled with immunoSEQ multiplex PCR; TCRdb holds only in-frame clones, not every one. Among around 130,000 clones listed, around nine tenths were seen once. Sequencing was carried out using peripheral blood. These receptors came from a man aged 45-65 years with active or convalescent COVID-19.

The CDR3 DNA is TGTGCCAGCAGCCCAGGGGGCGGGGAGAGTGAAAAACTGTTTTTT. Translation gives CASSPGGGESEKLFF. The chain joins TRBV9 to TRBJ1-4, with 8 bases matching TRBD1. From germline, CDR1 is SGDLS and CDR2 YYNGEE. The CDR3 loop spans 15 amino acids. With 4 bases clipped from V and 7 bases from J, the junction kept 9 bases outside the gene matches.

The CDR3 bases are TGTGCCAGCAGCTTGACTAGCGGGAGGGCCGGAGATACGCAGTATTTT. Its translation is CASSLTSGRAGDTQYF. The rearrangement uses TRBV7-2 and TRBJ2-3, with 14 positions matching TRBD2. Unmatched junction bases numbered 4, after V lost 3 bases and J lost 5 bases. Germline lookup yields CDR1 SGHTA and CDR2 FQGNSA. The CDR3 has 16 amino acids.

This clone has only a few counts. V gene TRBV6-2 or TRBV6-3 combines with J gene TRBJ2-7; 9 nucleotides align to TRBD2. This CDR3 spans 18 amino acids. Germline trimming cut 5 bases from V and 2 bases from J; bases unmatched to any gene: 16. The germline CDR1 and CDR2 sequences are MNHEY and SVGEGT. As DNA, the CDR3 is TGTGCCAGCAGTACGCCACCGCACCTAGCGGGATCCCCCTACGAGCAGTACTTC. Protein product: CASSTPPHLAGSPYEQYF.

The genes are TRBV7-2 and TRBJ2-7; D not certain. Germline CDR1 SGHTA, CDR2 FQGNSA. V lost 7 bases and J 6 bases, leaving 16 bases between the germline ends. This CDR3 has 13 amino acids. The CDR3 is CASTSVRGSEQYF. The CDR3 DNA sequence: TGTGCCAGCACCTCGGTCCGAGGCAGCGAGCAGTACTTC.

This chain uses TRBV24-1 with TRBJ2-2; 7 nucleotides agree with TRBD1. Trimming took 6 bases from V and 4 from J; bases not matched to a gene: 4. The CDR3 contains 14 residues. The germline V gene encodes CDR1 KGHDR and CDR2 SFDVKD. In DNA form, the CDR3 reads TGTGCCACCAGTAGACAGGGAATCACCGGGGAGCTGTTTTTT. As protein: CATSRQGITGELFF.

V usage is TRBV29-1 and J usage is TRBJ2-5, with 9 bases fitting TRBD1. CDR3 length equals 13 residues. After removal of 7 bases from V and 7 bases from J, the junction contained 10 bases not matched to a gene. Germline V gene sequence: CDR1 SQVTM, CDR2 ANQGSEA. In DNA form, the CDR3 reads TGCAGCGGGAGGGACAGGGTGGTTGGGACCCAGTACTTC. This gives the protein CSGRDRVVGTQYF.

The chain carries TRBV12-5 and TRBJ1-6, with D maybe TRBD1 (6 bases). Trimming stripped 3 bases from V and 0 bases from J, with 9 bases between. The CDR3 sequence is 16 residues long. Germline loops: CDR1 LGHNT, CDR2 FRNRAP. DNA of the CDR3: TGTGCTAGTGGTTTACAGGGAAGCTCCTATAATTCACCCCTCCACTTT. Translation gives CASGLQGSSYNSPLHF.

The chain has TRBV5-1 and TRBJ2-4; the match to TRBD2 covers 7 bases. Per germline, CDR1 SGHRS and CDR2 YFSETQ. This CDR3 contains 14 residues. The V gene end was trimmed by 0 bases and the J gene end by 5 bases; junction bases not matched to a gene: 2. CDR3 bases: TGCGCCAGCAGCTTGGGTCTAGCGGAAAACATTCAGTACTTC. This encodes CASSLGLAENIQYF.

The chain couples TRBV2 to TRBJ1-3; the D is unclear. Trimming removed 4 bases from V and 0 bases from J, with 4 bases in between. CDR1 SNHLY and CDR2 FYNNEI come from the germline V gene. This CDR3 is 13 amino acids long. As DNA, the CDR3 is TGTGCCAGCAGTGTCGTCTCTGGAAACACCATATATTTT. Protein: CASSVVSGNTIYF.

This chain connects TRBV10-2 to TRBJ2-7; 7 bases fit TRBD2. The junction had 10 bases not matched to a gene; V was cut back by 4 bases and J by 7 bases. The CDR3 is made up of 14 amino acids. CDR1 and CDR2 from the germline V gene are WSHSY and SAAADI. CDR3: CASSVVPSGGEQYF. The CDR3 DNA sequence: TGCGCCAGCAGTGTCGTGCCTTCCGGGGGGGAGCAGTACTTC.

V is TRBV29-1 and J is TRBJ1-3; TRBD1 agrees at 8 bases. Germline CDR1 is SQVTM and CDR2 is ANQGSEA. The CDR3 is 13 amino acids. The V and J ends lost 7 bases and 3 bases, in that order; junction bases with no gene match: 5. The CDR3 sequence is CSGGQGFGNTIYF. The CDR3, as DNA: TGCAGCGGAGGACAGGGTTTTGGAAACACCATATATTTT.

The genes are TRBV29-1 and TRBJ1-1, with D perhaps TRBD1 (5 bases). Germline CDR1 reads SQVTM; CDR2 reads ANQGSEA. This CDR3 is 13 amino acids long. V dropped 4 bases and J dropped 2 bases, with 11 bases sitting between them. The CDR3 DNA reads as TGCAGCGTTGTACTGGGACTTAACACTGAAGCTTTCTTT. This codes for CSVVLGLNTEAFF.

The rearrangement joins TRBV5-4 to TRBJ1-1; D uncertain. The CDR3 extends over 15 amino acids. Trimming left V 0 bases short and J 6 bases short, with 15 bases between. Per germline, CDR1 SGHNT and CDR2 YYREEE (reference sequence). The CDR3 sequence: CASSLASTAAAEAFF. The CDR3 DNA reads as TGTGCCAGCAGCTTGGCTAGCACCGCTGCTGCTGAAGCTTTCTTT.

The rearrangement joins TRBV18 to TRBJ2-1, with TRBD2 as a possible D gene (7 bases). V was clipped by 3 bases and J by 7 bases, with 13 bases between them. Germline V gene lookup returns CDR1 KGHSH and CDR2 LQKENI. The CDR3 is 14 residues long. This CDR3 reads CASSPVGGLNEQFF. The CDR3 DNA is TGTGCCAGCTCACCGGTGGGGGGGCTGAATGAGCAGTTCTTC.

The rearrangement uses TRBV19 and TRBJ1-4; D perhaps matches TRBD1 (5 bases). CDR3 length: 14 residues. V lost 7 bases and J lost 0, with 9 bases in between. CDR1 and CDR2 (germline): LNHDA, SQIVND (reference sequence). The chain's CDR3 is CASKGVSTNEKLFF. The CDR3 nucleotides read TGTGCCAGTAAAGGGGTCTCAACTAATGAAAAACTGTTTTTT.

A single count supports this clone. The genes are TRBV4-3 and TRBJ2-2, with 10 bases identical to TRBD2. The trim removed 4 bases at V and 7 bases at J, leaving 6 bases unmatched. The length of the CDR3 is 15 residues. The germline CDR1 and CDR2 sequences are LGHNA and YSLEER. CDR3 region: CASSRSGGAIGELFF. DNA of the CDR3: TGCGCCAGCAGCCGGAGCGGGGGGGCCATCGGGGAGCTGTTTTTT.

The chain links TRBV6-5 to TRBJ2-3; perhaps TRBD1 as D (6 bases). CDR3 length equals 14 residues. Germline V gene lookup returns CDR1 MNHEY and CDR2 SVGAGI. Deletions cut 0 bases from V and 4 bases from J, with 8 bases between. In DNA form, the CDR3 reads TGTGCCAGCAGTTACTCGGGGGCTGCAGATACGCAGTATTTT. Translation gives CASSYSGAADTQYF.

V gene TRBV7-9 combines with J gene TRBJ1-1; no definite D call. Germline V CDR1 and CDR2: SEHNR, FQNEAQ (reference sequence). The CDR3 loop spans 14 amino acids. Trimming pared 0 bases from V and 7 bases from J, leaving 12 bases between. DNA of the CDR3: TGTGCCAGCAGCTTAGCGGTCGGTTCAGGTGAAGCTTTCTTT. Its translation is CASSLAVGSGEAFF.

This clone was seen just once. V usage is TRBV5-5 and J usage is TRBJ2-7, with D perhaps matching TRBD1 (6 bases). Between the trimmed V and J ends, which lost 0 bases and 2 bases, there was a span of 18 bases. CDR3 size: 17 residues. The germline CDR1 and CDR2 sequences are SGHKS and YYEKEE (reference sequence). As DNA, the CDR3 is TGTGCCAGCAGCTTGGAGGGCAGGGGACCTTTACCCTACGAGCAGTACTTC. Its protein product is CASSLEGRGPLPYEQYF.

In its sample, this clone was seen once. V usage is TRBV4-2 and J usage is TRBJ1-1; 8 bases are shared with TRBD1. Germline CDR1 and CDR2: LGHNA and YNFKEQ. The ends lost 4 bases at V and 1 base at J; junction bases unmatched: 5. This CDR3 comprises 15 residues. CDR3 sequence (DNA): TGTGCCAGCAGCCGCCAGACAGGGGAGAACACTGAAGCTTTCTTT. This gives the protein CASSRQTGENTEAFF.

This chain uses TRBV30 with TRBJ2-7, with TRBD2 matching 8 bases. Germline V CDR1 and CDR2: GTSNPN, SVGIG (reference sequence). The CDR3 is 13 residues long. The J segment lost 5 bases and the V segment lost 5 bases, leaving 8 bases of the junction unmatched. The CDR3 sequence is CAWFREGHHEQYF. The CDR3 DNA sequence: TGTGCCTGGTTCCGGGAGGGCCACCACGAGCAGTACTTC.